Below are 9 T cell receptor beta chains sequenced from a single sample in a study of T-cell reconstitution after alpha-beta-depleted transplantation in children. For TCRbeta, the library was prepared with unique molecular identifiers. TCRdb recomputed calls from the PCR reads with MiXCR, one row per CDR3 protein. This sample yields approximately 340,000 distinct CDR3 sequences, of which over 9% are seen a single time; 2% to 2.5% belongs to the top ten. The material sequenced was PBMCs from the stem cell graft donor, taken from the stem cell graft. The receptors were sampled from a human donor who donated a stem cell graft to a child with acute lymphoblastic leukemia.

This clonotype occurred a few times. This sequence joins TRBV7-3 and TRBJ2-3, with 8 bases aligning to TRBD1. The CDR3 consists of 16 residues. V trimming: 4 bases; J trimming: 9 bases; junction bases outside the gene matches: 15. Germline loops: CDR1 SGHTA, CDR2 FQGTGA. The DNA for the CDR3 is TGTGCCAGCAGCTCGGAGGGACAGGCCGGGGATAGCACGCAGTATTTT. Translation gives CASSSEGQAGDSTQYF.

This clonotype was seen a handful of times. The gene calls are TRBV12-3 or TRBV12-4 and TRBJ2-1; TRBD1 is a possible D gene (5 bases). The CDR3 is 15 amino acids. Trimming cost V 8 bases and J 4 bases, with 18 bases left between them. As DNA, the CDR3 is TGTGCCAGCGCAATTGGGGCAGTCAATTACAATGAGCAGTTCTTC. Its protein is CASAIGAVNYNEQFF.

The chain is built from TRBV3-1 and TRBJ2-3; D gene ambiguous. Germline-derived CDR1 and CDR2 are LGHDT and YNNKEL (reference sequence). V was pared by 2 bases and J by 6 bases, with 18 bases between. The CDR3 spans 16 residues. The CDR3 reads CASSQTRVSSLDTQYF. In DNA, the CDR3 is TGTGCCAGCAGCCAAACTCGCGTCTCGAGCTTGGATACGCAGTATTTT.

This clonotype appeared many times. The V and J genes are TRBV20-1 and TRBJ2-3, with 12 bases fitting TRBD2. CDR1 DFQATT and CDR2 SNEGSKA come from the germline V gene (reference sequence). The CDR3 covers 17 residues. V shed 6 bases and J 0 bases; nucleotides not matched to a gene: 10. The CDR3 sequence: CSAGLAGGNPSTDTQYF. The CDR3 DNA reads as TGCAGTGCAGGGCTAGCGGGAGGGAACCCTAGCACAGATACGCAGTATTTT.

This clonotype has more than one count but fewer than ten. The rearrangement uses TRBV7-9 and TRBJ1-2; 8 bases fit TRBD1. Germline CDR1 SEHNR, CDR2 FQNEAQ (reference sequence). V shed 1 base, J shed 4 bases, and the junction held 5 bases outside the gene matches. The CDR3 covers 15 residues. The CDR3 protein is CASSLVSGGVYGYTF. As DNA, the CDR3 is TGTGCCAGCAGCTTAGTCTCAGGGGGCGTCTATGGCTACACCTTC. Based on the CDR3 plus reference TRBV7-9 and TRBJ1-2, the full variable domain is DTGVSQNPRHKITKRGQNVTFRCDPISEHNRLYWYRQTLGQGPEFLTYFQNEAQLEKSRLLSDRFSAERPKGSFSTLEIQRTEQGDSAMYLCASSLVSGGVYGYTFGSGTRLTVV.

This clonotype was seen a handful of times. At one boundary the junction diverges from the germline segment, which might be a read error. The J gene is TRBJ1-1, the V gene TRBV13; D not resolved. Germline V gene lookup returns CDR1 PRHDT and CDR2 FYEKMQ (reference sequence). This CDR3 has 13 amino acids. CDR3 sequence reads: CASSIGLNTEAFF. The CDR3 DNA sequence: TGTGCCAGCAGCATAGGACTGAACACTGAAGCTTTCTTT. The complete variable domain, with remaining parts taken from reference TRBV13 and TRBJ1-1, reads AAGVIQSPRHLIKEKRETATLKCYPIPRHDTVYWYQQGPGQDPQFLISFYEKMQSDKGSIPDRFSAQQFSDYHSELNMSSLELGDSALYFCASSIGLNTEAFFGQGTRLTVV.

This clonotype was recorded a few times. The chain recombines TRBV28 with TRBJ2-4, with TRBD2 matching over 8 bases. V was clipped by 2 bases and J by 2 bases; unmatched bases: 14. Germline V gives CDR1 MDHEN, CDR2 SYDVKM. This CDR3 has 19 amino acids. CDR3 residues: CASSLRRGGRVISKNIQYF. The CDR3 DNA sequence: TGTGCCAGCAGTTTAAGGCGCGGGGGGCGGGTGATATCCAAAAACATTCAGTACTTC.

In its sample, this clonotype was seen many times. J is TRBJ2-3 and V is TRBV20-1, with TRBD2 matching over 8 bases. Per germline, CDR1 DFQATT and CDR2 SNEGSKA (reference sequence). The CDR3 sequence is 17 residues long. This CDR3 reads CSSDGLDGTRPTDTQYF. The CDR3 DNA follows: TGCAGCTCTGACGGGCTCGACGGGACTAGACCCACAGATACGCAGTATTTT.

This clonotype has more than one count but fewer than ten. This chain links TRBV12-3 or TRBV12-4 with TRBJ2-1, with TRBD2 identical over 8 bases. This CDR3 spans 15 amino acids. J lost 2 bases, V lost 8 bases, and 8 bases had no gene match. CDR3 protein: CASSRGGSAYNEQFF. The CDR3 bases are TGTGCCAGCTCCCGGGGGGGCAGTGCCTACAATGAGCAGTTCTTC.